This T cell receptor (beta chain) was profiled in a study of cytotoxic CD8 clonotypes in ibrutinib-treated CLL. Study-level results: Public clonotypes proved infrequent, and on treatment they shrank or remained steady. Sustained-remission and progressing patients were not sampled at matched times.

A word on this clone: Its antigen is unknown.

The germline V gene encodes CDR1 MDHEN and CDR2 SYDVKM. Trimming cost V 5 bases and J 5 bases, with 16 bases left between them. The CDR3 totals 14 residues. Produced via immunoSEQ multiplex PCR; TCRdb's table is partial and in-frame only. The repertoire holds about 300,000 clones, with around 69% as singletons. V gene TRBV28 combines with J gene TRBJ2-7; either TRBD1 or TRBD2 may supply D (5 bases each). The material sequenced was PBMCs, taken at disease progression, from a patient treated with ibrutinib. This receptor was identified in a human donor with chronic lymphocytic leukemia. CDR3 amino acids: CASSRRDGWHEQYF. In nucleotides, the CDR3 is TGTGCCAGCAGTAGAAGGGACGGGTGGCACGAGCAGTACTTC.